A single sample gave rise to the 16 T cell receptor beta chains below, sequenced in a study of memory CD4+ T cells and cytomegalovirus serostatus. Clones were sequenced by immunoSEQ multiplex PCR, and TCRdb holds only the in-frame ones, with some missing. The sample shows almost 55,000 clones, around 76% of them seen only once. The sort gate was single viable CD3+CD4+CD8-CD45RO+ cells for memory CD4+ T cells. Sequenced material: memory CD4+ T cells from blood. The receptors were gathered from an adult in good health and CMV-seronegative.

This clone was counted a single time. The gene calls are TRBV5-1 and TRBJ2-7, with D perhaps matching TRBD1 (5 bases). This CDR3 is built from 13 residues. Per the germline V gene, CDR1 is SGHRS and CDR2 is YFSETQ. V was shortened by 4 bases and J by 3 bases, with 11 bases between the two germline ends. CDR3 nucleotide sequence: TGCGCCAGCAGCCACCCCCAGGGCTACGAGCAGTACTTC. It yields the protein CASSHPQGYEQYF.

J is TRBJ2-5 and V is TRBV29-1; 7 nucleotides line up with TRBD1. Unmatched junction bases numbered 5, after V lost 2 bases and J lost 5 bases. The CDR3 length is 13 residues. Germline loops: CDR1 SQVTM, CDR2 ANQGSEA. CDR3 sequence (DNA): TGCAGCGTTGAACGAGGGGGCGCCGAGACCCAGTACTTC. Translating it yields CSVERGGAETQYF.

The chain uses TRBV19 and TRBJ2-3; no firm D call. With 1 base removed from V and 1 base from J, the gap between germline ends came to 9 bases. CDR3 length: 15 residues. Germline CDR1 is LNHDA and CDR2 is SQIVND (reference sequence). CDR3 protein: CASSIGPGRTDTQYF. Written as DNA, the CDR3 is TGTGCCAGTAGTATAGGGCCAGGTCGCACAGATACGCAGTATTTT. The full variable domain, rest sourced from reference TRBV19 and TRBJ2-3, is DGGITQSPKYLFRKEGQNVTLSCEQNLNHDAMYWYRQDPGQGLRLIYYSQIVNDFQKGDIAEGYSVSREKKESFPLTVTSAQKNPTAFYLCASSIGPGRTDTQYFGPGTRLTVL.

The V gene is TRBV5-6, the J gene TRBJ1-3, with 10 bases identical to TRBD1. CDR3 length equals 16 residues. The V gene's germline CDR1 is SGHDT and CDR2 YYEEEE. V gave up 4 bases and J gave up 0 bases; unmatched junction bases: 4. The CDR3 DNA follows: TGTGCCAGCAGCCTGGGACAGGGGTTCTCTGGAAACACCATATATTTT. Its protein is CASSLGQGFSGNTIYF.

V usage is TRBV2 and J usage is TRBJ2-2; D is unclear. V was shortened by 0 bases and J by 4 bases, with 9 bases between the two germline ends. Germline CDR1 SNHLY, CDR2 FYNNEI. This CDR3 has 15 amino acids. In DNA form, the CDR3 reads TGTGCCAGCAGTGAAGCGCTGGGCAGCACCGGGGAGCTGTTTTTT. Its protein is CASSEALGSTGELFF.

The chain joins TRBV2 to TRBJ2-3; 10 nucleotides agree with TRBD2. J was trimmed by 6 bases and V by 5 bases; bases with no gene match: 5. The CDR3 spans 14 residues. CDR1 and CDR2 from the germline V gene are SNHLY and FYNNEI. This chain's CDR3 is CASSRPGLADTQYF. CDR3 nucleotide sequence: TGTGCCAGCAGTAGACCGGGACTAGCGGATACGCAGTATTTT.

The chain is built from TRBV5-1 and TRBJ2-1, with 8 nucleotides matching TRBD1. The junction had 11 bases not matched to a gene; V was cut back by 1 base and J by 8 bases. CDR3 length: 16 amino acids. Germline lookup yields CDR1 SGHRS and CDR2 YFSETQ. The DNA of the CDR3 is TGCGCCAGCAGCTTGTACGCAGGGGGCAGTTTTGATGAGCAGTTCTTC. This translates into CASSLYAGGSFDEQFF.

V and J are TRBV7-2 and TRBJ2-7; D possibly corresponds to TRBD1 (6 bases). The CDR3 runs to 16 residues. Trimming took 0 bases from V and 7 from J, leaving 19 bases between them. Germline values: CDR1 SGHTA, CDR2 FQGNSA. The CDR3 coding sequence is TGTGCCAGCAGCTTAGCGCCCCGGGACATCTCTCGGGAGCAGTACTTC. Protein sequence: CASSLAPRDISREQYF.

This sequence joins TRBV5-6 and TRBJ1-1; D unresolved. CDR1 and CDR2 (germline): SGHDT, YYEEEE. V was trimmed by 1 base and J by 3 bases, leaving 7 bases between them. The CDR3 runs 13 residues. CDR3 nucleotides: TGTGCCAGCAGCTTGCCCAGCTACACTGAAGCTTTCTTT. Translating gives CASSLPSYTEAFF.

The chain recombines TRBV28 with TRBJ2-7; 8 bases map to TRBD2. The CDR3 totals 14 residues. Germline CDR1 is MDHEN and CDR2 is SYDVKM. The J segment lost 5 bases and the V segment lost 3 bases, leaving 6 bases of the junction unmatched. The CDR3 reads CASSFGGGSNEQYF. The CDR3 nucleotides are TGTGCCAGCAGTTTCGGGGGGGGCAGCAACGAGCAGTACTTC. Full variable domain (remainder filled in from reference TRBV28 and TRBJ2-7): DVKVTQSSRYLVKRTGEKVFLECVQDMDHENMFWYRQDPGLGLRLIYFSYDVKMKEKGDIPEGYSVSREKKERFSLILESASTNQTSMYLCASSFGGGSNEQYFGPGTRLTVT.

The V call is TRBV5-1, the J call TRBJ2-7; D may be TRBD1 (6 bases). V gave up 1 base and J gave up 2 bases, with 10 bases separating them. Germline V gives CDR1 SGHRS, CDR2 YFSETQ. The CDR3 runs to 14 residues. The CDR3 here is CASSLNRAPYEQYF. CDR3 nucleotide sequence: TGCGCCAGCAGCTTGAACAGGGCACCCTACGAGCAGTACTTC.

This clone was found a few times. The CDR3 DNA reads as TGTGCCAGCCGTATAGGGTCGTCCAGCTACACCTTC. It codes for CASRIGSSSYTF. J is TRBJ1-2 and V is TRBV6-5, with D unresolved. Deletions cut 8 bases from V and 9 bases from J, with 16 bases between. The CDR3 runs to 12 residues. Germline CDR1 and CDR2: MNHEY and SVGAGI.

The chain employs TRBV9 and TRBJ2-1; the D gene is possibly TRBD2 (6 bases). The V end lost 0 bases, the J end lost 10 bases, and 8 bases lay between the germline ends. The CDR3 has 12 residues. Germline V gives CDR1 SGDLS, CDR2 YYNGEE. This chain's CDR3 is CASSVDGGEQFF. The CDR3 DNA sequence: TGTGCCAGCAGCGTAGATGGAGGGGAGCAGTTCTTC. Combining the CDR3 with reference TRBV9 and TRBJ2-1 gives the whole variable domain DSGVTQTPKHLITATGQRVTLRCSPRSGDLSVYWYQQSLDQGLQFLIQYYNGEERAKGNILERFSAQQFPDLHSELNLSSLELGDSALYFCASSVDGGEQFFGPGTRLTVL.

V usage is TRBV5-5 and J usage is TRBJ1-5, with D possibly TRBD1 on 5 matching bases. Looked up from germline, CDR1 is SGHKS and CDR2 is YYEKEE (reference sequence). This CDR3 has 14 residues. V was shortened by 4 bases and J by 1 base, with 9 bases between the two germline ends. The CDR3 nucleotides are TGTGCCAGCAGCCACCGGGACAGCAATCAGCCCCAGCATTTT. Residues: CASSHRDSNQPQHF.

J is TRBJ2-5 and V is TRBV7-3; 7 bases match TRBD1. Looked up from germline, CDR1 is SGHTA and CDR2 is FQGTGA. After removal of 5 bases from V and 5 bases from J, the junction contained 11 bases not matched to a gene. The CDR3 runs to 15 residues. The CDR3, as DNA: TGTGCCAGCAGCCTCGACTCTACAGGGGTGGAGACCCAGTACTTC. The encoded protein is CASSLDSTGVETQYF.

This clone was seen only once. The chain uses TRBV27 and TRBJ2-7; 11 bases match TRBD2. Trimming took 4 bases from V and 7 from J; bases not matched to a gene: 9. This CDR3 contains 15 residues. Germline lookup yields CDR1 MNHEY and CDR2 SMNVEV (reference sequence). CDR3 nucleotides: TGTGCCAGCAGTTCGCCGGGACTAGCGGTGCAGGAGCAGTACTTC. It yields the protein CASSSPGLAVQEQYF.